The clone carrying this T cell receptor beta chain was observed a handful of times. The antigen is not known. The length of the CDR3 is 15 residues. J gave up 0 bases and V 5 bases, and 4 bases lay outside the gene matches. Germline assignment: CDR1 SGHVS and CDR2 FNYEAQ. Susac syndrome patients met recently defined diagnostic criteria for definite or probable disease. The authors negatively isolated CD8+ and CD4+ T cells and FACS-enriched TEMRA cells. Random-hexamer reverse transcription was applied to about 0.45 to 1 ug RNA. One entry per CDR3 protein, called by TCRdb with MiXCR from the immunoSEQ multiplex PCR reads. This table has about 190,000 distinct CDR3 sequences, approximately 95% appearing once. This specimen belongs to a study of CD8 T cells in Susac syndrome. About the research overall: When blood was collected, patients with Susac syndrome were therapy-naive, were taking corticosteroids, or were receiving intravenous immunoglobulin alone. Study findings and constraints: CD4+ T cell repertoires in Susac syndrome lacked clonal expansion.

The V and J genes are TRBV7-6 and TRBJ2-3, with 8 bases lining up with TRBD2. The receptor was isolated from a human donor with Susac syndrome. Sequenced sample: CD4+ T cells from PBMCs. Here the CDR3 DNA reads TGTGCCAGCAGCGCAAGCGGGGGCAGCACAGATACGCAGTATTTT. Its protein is CASSASGGSTDTQYF.